The T cell receptor (beta chain) described here comes from a study of molecular identifiers for immune sequencing clone quantification. Looking at the study overall: Replicate experiments divided RNA from around 20,000 or 100,000 naive CD8 cells into five parts and sequenced four. Study findings and constraints: Jurkat TCR RNA spiked in from one cell reportedly remained identifiable amid roughly 910,000 naive cells.

Listed TCR primers, together with previously described methods, were used for the bulk TCR libraries. TCRdb used MiXCR to reprocess the PCR reads, holding one entry per CDR3 protein. The sample shows some 680,000 distinct CDR3 sequences, about 25% of them seen only once. Turning to this clonotype: Its antigen is as yet unknown.

Sorted inputs of about 17,000 to 1,100,000 cells, with 10%, 30% or 50% RNA, yielded naive CD8 libraries. The receptor comes from a human donor in good health. Some libraries in this study had Jurkat cell RNA spiked in. Sequencing was done on a sample of naive CD8+ T cells from blood, with Jurkat cell RNA spiked in. Subset given: FACS-sorted CD8+CD4-CCR7+CD45RA+ naive T cells.

The CDR3 DNA is TGTGCCAGCAGCTTTTCCTCGTTACGCGTGGAGGCGGGGGCTGGAAACACCATATATTTT. Residues: CASSFSSLRVEAGAGNTIYF. The chain has TRBV7-6 and TRBJ1-3; a weak D match, TRBD1 (5 bases). The CDR3 loop spans 20 amino acids. Germline V lookup: CDR1 SGHVS, CDR2 FNYEAQ. The ends were cut back, 3 bases at V and 2 bases at J, with 26 bases in the middle.